What follows is one T cell receptor beta chain and its context. This clonotype is characterized as medium-sized (0.01 to 0.1%). Its antigen remains unidentified. Base qualities are not provided; no much larger clone lies one nucleotide away. For the TCR template, genomic DNA was extracted from bulk tumor tissue, and around 600 ng of gDNA was amplified for each sample. During surgery, multiple biopsies were taken from each primary tumor and placed as far apart as possible within the tumor mass. Patients in the study cohort, which was described as untreated, were newly diagnosed NSCLC cases going through curative surgery. The donor group was made up of approximately 16 newly diagnosed non-small cell lung cancer patients undergoing surgery with curative intent. A couple of independent pathologists reviewed the resected tumor masses. Only DNA and RNA samples of high quality went on to sequencing. This sample was taken from a study of immune heterogeneity within non-small cell lung tumors (dated by TCRdb to 2017 to 2018). Regarding the complete study: Histology comprised several squamous cell carcinomas, roughly ten non-squamous carcinomas and 1 tumor not otherwise specified. Neoantigen binding to each patient's HLA alleles was predicted with netMHCpan-3.0 for mutant peptides of 8 to 11 amino acids. TCR repertoires were analyzed from some 60 tumor loci of fewer than 16 patients, whereas transcriptome data were available for only roughly 43 loci from eleven to twelve patients. Whole-exome sequencing, RNA-seq and TCR beta repertoire sequencing were combined for multiple spatially distinct regions from each NSCLC tumor so that intratumoral immune heterogeneity could be examined.

The TCR beta CDR3 region was amplified with a multiplex PCR system whose first round ran for about 9 cycles using 32 V-gene forward primers and 13 J-gene reverse primers. First-round PCR used a QIAGEN Multiplex PCR Kit, and primer sequences were filed in Chinese patent CN105087789A. Illumina universal primers were attached in a second round of PCR run with the Phusion High-Fidelity PCR Kit. Paired-end sequencing of TCR libraries was carried out on the Illumina HiSeq X Ten platform at a read length of 151 bp. The paper's data handling went like this. Reads without multiplex PCR primers were removed using Cutadapt, read pairs were merged using PEAR, and CDR3 regions were called using MiXCR with default settings. Shannon entropy measured repertoire diversity, and clonality was calculated as one minus the Shannon entropy divided by the ln of the count of productive unique sequences. Dominant or high-frequency T-cell clones were defined as clonotypes at frequencies of at least 0.5%. TCRdb reanalyzed the raw reads on its own, using fastp at Q25 for trimming and MiXCR for clone calling, and kept in-frame beta chains. Here each entry gathers all rows of one CDR3 protein and keeps the most common genes and DNA. The V and J calls and clone size are TCRdb's, not the authors'. Here the sample has some 30,000 distinct CDR3 sequences; around 30% occur a single time. The ten largest clones add up to about 4% of the sample.

Summary of the overall study and its limitations: A statistically significant but moderate positive correlation (R approximately 0.34) was observed between local T-cell repertoire clonality and local tumor mutational burden. Individual patients mostly had different high-frequency TCR beta clonotypes. Within a patient, the same dominant CDR3B clonotypes appeared at multiple loci, but different tumor locations also contained unique high-frequency clones.

Input material: lung tumor tissue. The sequence came from a man between 40 and 49 years old with non-small cell lung cancer.

The sequence in DNA is TGTGCCAGCTCACCCACGTCAGGACAGAGCAATCAGCCCCAGCATTTT. Its coded protein is CASSPTSGQSNQPQHF. This sequence uses TRBV18 and TRBJ1-5; the D region possibly corresponds to TRBD1 (6 bases align). V drops 3 bases and J drops 1 base, leaving 13 bases in between. Its CDR3 holds 16 amino acids, cysteine through phenylalanine. The sequence is cut down to CDR3 DNA, 48 bases in frame from base 1. CDR1 KGHSH and CDR2 LQKENI are derived from the germline V gene.